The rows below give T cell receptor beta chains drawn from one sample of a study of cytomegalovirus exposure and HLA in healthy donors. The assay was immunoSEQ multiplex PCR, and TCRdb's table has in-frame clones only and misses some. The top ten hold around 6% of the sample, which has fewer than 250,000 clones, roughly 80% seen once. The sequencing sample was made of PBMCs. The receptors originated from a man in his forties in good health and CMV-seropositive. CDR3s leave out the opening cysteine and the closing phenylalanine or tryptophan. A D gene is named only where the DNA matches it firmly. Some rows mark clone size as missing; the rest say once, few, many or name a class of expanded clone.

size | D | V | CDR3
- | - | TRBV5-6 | ASSGYSYEQY
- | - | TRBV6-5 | ASSGEIPNEQF
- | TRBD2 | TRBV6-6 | ASSYPTSDEQY
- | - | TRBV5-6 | ASSPTPNYGYT
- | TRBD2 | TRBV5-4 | ASSFLAGSGETQY
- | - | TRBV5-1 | ASSRGQQETQY
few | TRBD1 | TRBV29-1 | SVGAGGGGYT
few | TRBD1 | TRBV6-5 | ASRPRRGGLDEQF
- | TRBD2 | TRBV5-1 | ASSLGGSEETQY
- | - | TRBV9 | ASSLNIDLNTEAF
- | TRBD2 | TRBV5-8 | ASSWRLAGGTDTQY
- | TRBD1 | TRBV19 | SSGTGGDEQF
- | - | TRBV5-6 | ASSFSRNEQY
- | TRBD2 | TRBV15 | ATRDVGGAKYEQY
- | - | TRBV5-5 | ASSFSADTQY
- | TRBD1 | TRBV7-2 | ASSGGTGPSGNTIY
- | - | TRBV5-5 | ASSLGLPNGANVLT
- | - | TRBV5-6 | ASSQASSGNTIY
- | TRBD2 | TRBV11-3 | ASSWSGSRAGELF